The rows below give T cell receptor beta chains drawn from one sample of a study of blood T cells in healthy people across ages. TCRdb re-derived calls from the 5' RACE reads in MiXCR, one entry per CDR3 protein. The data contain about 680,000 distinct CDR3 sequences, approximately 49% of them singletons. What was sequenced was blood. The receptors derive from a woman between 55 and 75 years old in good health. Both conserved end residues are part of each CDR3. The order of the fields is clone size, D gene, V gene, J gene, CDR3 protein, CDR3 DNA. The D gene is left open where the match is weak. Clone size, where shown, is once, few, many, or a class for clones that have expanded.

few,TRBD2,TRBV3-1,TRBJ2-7,CASSRGLAGESSYEQYF,TGTGCCAGCAGCCGGGGACTAGCGGGCGAGAGCTCCTACGAGCAGTACTTC
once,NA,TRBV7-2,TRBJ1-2,CASSHRGQTSNYGYTF,TGTGCCAGCAGCCACCGCGGACAGACCTCTAACTATGGCTACACCTTC
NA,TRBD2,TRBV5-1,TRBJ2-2,CASSLPSGNTGELFF,TGCGCCAGCAGCTTGCCTAGCGGCAACACCGGGGAGCTGTTTTTT
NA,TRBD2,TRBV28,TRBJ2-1,CASSLSGRAEFF,TGTGCCAGCAGTCTAAGCGGGAGGGCCGAGTTCTTC
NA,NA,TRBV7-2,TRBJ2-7,CASSRVGAGYEQYF,TGTGCCAGCAGCCGAGTAGGGGCTGGATACGAGCAGTACTTC
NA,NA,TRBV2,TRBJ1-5,CASSERSHSNQPQHF,TGTGCCAGCAGTGAGAGGTCACATAGCAATCAGCCCCAGCATTTT
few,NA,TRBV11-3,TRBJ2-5,CASSLYGSETQYF,TGTGCCAGCAGCTTATATGGGTCAGAGACCCAGTACTTC
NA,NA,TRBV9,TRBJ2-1,CASSVATNGYNEQFF,TGTGCCAGCAGCGTAGCAACAAATGGGTACAATGAGCAGTTCTTC
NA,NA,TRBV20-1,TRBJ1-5,CSAMVGAGLNQPQHF,TGCAGTGCTATGGTGGGCGCGGGCTTAAATCAGCCCCAGCATTTT
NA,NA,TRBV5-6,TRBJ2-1,CASGPTDPYNEQFF,TGTGCCAGCGGACCGACAGACCCGTACAATGAGCAGTTCTTC
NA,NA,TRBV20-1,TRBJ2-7,CSASPRIYEQYF,TGCAGTGCTAGCCCTCGTATCTACGAGCAGTACTTC
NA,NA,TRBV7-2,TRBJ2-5,CASSLLYGETQYF,TGTGCCAGCAGCTTACTGTACGGAGAGACCCAGTACTTC
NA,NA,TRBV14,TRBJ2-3,CASSQDLDVYAQYF,TGTGCCAGCAGCCAAGACCTCGACGTCTACGCGCAGTATTTT
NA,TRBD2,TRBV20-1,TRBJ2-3,CSASGASGWSTDTQYF,TGCAGTGCTAGCGGTGCTAGCGGATGGAGCACAGATACGCAGTATTTT
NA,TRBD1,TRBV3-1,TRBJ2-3,CASSQDLFRDRAQYF,TGTGCCAGCAGCCAAGATCTTTTCCGGGACAGGGCGCAGTATTTT
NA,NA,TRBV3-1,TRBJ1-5,CASSQSSGNQPQHF,TGTGCCAGCAGCCAAAGTTCAGGTAATCAGCCCCAGCATTTT
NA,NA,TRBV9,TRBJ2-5,CASSVGGQQKTQYF,TGTGCCAGCAGCGTCGGGGGGCAGCAGAAGACCCAGTACTTC
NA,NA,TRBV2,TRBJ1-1,CASSDRPSTEAFF,TGTGCCAGCAGTGACAGGCCCAGCACTGAAGCTTTCTTT
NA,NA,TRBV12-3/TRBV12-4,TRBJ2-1,CASSKAHLEQFF,TGTGCCAGCAGTAAGGCCCATTTAGAGCAGTTCTTC
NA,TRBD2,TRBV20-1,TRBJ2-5,CSAVPRTSGWETQYF,TGCAGTGCTGTCCCCCGGACTAGCGGGTGGGAGACCCAGTACTTC
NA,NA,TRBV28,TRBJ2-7,CASSSRGNEQYF,TGTGCCAGCAGCTCAAGGGGGAACGAGCAGTACTTC
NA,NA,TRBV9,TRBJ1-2,CASSGAGKVGYGYTF,TGTGCCAGCAGCGGCGCAGGGAAAGTCGGCTATGGCTACACCTTC
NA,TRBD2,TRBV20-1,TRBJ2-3,CSAKLADSTDTQYF,TGCAGTGCTAAACTAGCGGATAGCACAGATACGCAGTATTTT
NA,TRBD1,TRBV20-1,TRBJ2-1,CSAGGRTGEYNEQFF,TGCAGTGCTGGAGGGAGGACAGGGGAATACAATGAGCAGTTCTTC
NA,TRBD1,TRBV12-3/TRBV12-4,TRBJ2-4,CASSSRDSLGPDIQYF,TGTGCCAGCAGTTCCCGGGACAGTCTGGGCCCGGACATTCAGTACTTC
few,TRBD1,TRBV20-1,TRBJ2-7,CSANRGYEQYF,TGCAGTGCTAACAGGGGCTACGAGCAGTACTTC
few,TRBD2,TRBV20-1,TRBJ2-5,CSARSSGRAETQYF,TGCAGTGCTAGGTCTAGCGGGAGGGCAGAGACCCAGTACTTC
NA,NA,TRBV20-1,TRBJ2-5,CSAYRDPPMSKETQYF,TGCAGTGCTTACAGGGATCCCCCGATGTCAAAGGAGACCCAGTACTTC